This T cell receptor (beta chain) was profiled in a study of shared clonotypes between healthy human individuals. About the research overall: The people who gave samples were a couple of women and three men aged 18 to 49.

General study points: Represented diversity (both genetic and exposure-history) was limited by the small number of donors. The study found about 5% of naive CD4 clonotypes shared across a few donors. The sole specimen, blood, was sampled, and tissue repertoires likely differ.

Only in-frame clones appear in the TCRdb table, and some are missing; sequencing was by immunoSEQ multiplex PCR. The table has 2 million to 2.5 million clones, approximately 95% seen once. Concerning this clone itself: Antigen: not known.

The germline CDR1 and CDR2 sequences are SEHNR and FQNEAQ (reference sequence). V dropped 5 bases and J dropped 9 bases, with 17 bases sitting between them. The CDR3 is 15 amino acids. The sequence derives from a man younger than 35 in good health. This chain uses TRBV7-9 with TRBJ1-6; tentatively, D is TRBD1 (5 bases). The sample was naive CD4+ T cells sorted from blood. Subset noted: CD45RA+ positively selected. The CDR3 DNA follows: TGTGCCAGCAGCCCTACAGGTGGGGCAGGTTCACCCCTCCACTTT. It yields the protein CASSPTGGAGSPLHF.